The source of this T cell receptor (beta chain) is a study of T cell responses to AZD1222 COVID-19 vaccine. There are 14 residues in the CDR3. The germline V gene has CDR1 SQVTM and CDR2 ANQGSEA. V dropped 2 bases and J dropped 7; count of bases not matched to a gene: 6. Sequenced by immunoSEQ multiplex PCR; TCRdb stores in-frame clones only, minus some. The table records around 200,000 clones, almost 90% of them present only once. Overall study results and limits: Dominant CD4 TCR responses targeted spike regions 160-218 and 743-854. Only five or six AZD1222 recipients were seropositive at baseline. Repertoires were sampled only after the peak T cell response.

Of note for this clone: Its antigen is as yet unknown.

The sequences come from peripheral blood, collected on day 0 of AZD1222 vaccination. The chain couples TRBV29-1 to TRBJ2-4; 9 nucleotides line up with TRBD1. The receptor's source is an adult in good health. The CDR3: CSVELDRGWNIQYF. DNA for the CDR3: TGCAGCGTTGAACTGGACAGGGGATGGAACATTCAGTACTTC.